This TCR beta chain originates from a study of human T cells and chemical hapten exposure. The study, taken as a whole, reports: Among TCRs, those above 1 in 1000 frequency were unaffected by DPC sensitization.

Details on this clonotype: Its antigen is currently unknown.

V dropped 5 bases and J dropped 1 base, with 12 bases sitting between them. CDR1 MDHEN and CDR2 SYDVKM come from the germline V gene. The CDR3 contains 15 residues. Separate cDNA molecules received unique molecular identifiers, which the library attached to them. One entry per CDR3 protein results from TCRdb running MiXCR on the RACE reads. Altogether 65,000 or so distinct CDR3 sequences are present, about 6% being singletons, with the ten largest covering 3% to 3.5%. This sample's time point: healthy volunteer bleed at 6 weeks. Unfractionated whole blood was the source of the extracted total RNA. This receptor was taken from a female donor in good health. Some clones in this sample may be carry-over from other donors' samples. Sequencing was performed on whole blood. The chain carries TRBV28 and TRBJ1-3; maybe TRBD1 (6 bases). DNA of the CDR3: TGTGCCAGCAGTCCACCAGGGGAATCTGGAAACACCATATATTTT. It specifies CASSPPGESGNTIYF.